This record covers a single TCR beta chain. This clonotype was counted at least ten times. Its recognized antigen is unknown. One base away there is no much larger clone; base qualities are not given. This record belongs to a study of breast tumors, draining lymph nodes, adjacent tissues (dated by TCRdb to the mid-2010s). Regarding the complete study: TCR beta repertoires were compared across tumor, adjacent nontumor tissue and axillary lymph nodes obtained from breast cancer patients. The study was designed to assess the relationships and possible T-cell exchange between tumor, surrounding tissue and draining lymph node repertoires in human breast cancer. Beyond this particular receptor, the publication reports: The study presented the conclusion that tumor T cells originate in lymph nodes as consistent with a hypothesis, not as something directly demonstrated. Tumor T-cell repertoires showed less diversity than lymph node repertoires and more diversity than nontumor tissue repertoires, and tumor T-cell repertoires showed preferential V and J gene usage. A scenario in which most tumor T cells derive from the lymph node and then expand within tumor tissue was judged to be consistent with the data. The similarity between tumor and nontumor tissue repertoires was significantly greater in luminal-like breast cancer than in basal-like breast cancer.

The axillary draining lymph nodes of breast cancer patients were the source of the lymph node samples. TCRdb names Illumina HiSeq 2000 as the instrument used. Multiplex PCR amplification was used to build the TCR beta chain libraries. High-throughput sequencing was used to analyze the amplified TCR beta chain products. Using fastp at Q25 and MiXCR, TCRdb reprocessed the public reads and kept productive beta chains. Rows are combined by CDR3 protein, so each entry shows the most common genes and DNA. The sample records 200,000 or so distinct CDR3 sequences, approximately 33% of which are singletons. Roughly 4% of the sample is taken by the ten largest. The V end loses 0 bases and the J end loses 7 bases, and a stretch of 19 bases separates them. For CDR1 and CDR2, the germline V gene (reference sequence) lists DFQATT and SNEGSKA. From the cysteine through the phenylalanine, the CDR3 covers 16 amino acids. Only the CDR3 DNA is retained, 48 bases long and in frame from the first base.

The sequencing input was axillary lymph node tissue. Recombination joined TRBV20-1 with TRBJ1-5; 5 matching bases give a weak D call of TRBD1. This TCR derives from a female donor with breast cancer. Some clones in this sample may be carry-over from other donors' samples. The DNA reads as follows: TGCAGTGCTAGAGACCCATGGGGGGGGGAGGTCCAGCCCCAGCATTTT. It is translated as CSARDPWGGEVQPQHF.